Below, 30 T cell receptor beta chains from the same sample are listed, as sequenced in a study of blood T cell repertoires in COVID-19 (dated by TCRdb to the early 2020s). Libraries were made using the immunoSEQ multiplex PCR assay. Drawn from immuneACCESS, this table holds only the in-frame rearrangements with V and J called that TCRdb kept. Clones are partly lost; checked studies trace under half to an unresolved V gene and leave the rest unexplained. This sample comprises about 240,000 clones, about 82% of them detected only once. More than 4.5% of the sample rests with the top ten. The sequenced sample was peripheral blood. The receptors stem from a man in his forties or fifties with COVID-19, enrolled during active disease.

V usage is TRBV6-6 and J usage is TRBJ2-3; TRBD2 agrees at 7 bases. This CDR3 region has 21 residues. Trimming took 6 bases from V and 0 from J; bases not matched to a gene: 24. CDR1 is MNHNY, CDR2 SVGAGI, per germline (reference sequence). The CDR3 sequence: CASSSRGASGRPATSTDTQYF. The CDR3 DNA follows: TGTGCCAGCAGCTCCCGCGGCGCTAGCGGACGGCCAGCGACGAGCACAGATACGCAGTATTTT.

This clone was seen a few times. The gene calls are TRBV7-2 and TRBJ2-1, with 11 bases lining up with TRBD2. The germline V gene has CDR1 SGHTA and CDR2 FQGNSA. The CDR3 runs 17 residues. J gave up 3 bases and V 4 bases, and 8 bases lay outside the gene matches. The CDR3: CASSYRSSGGRYNEQFF. CDR3 sequence (DNA): TGTGCCAGCAGCTATAGATCTAGCGGGGGGCGCTACAATGAGCAGTTCTTC.

This clone was observed a few times. The gene calls are TRBV7-9 and TRBJ1-2, with 7 bases lining up with TRBD1. V shed 1 base and J 3 bases; nucleotides not matched to a gene: 8. Germline V CDR1 and CDR2: SEHNR, FQNEAQ (reference sequence). CDR3 length equals 16 residues. The CDR3 DNA is TGTGCCAGCAGCTTAGAGTACAGGGGTATATACTATGGCTACACCTTC. Residues: CASSLEYRGIYYGYTF. The complete variable domain, with remaining parts taken from reference TRBV7-9 and TRBJ1-2, reads DTGVSQNPRHKITKRGQNVTFRCDPISEHNRLYWYRQTLGQGPEFLTYFQNEAQLEKSRLLSDRFSAERPKGSFSTLEIQRTEQGDSAMYLCASSLEYRGIYYGYTFGSGTRLTVV.

This clone was detected a few times. This sequence joins TRBV28 and TRBJ1-1; no clear D. Germline V gives CDR1 MDHEN, CDR2 SYDVKM. This CDR3 is 12 amino acids long. The V end was cut by 3 bases, the J end by 5 bases, with 7 bases between. CDR3 sequence: CASSFLGTEAFF. The CDR3, as DNA: TGTGCCAGCAGTTTCCTCGGTACTGAAGCTTTCTTT.

V gene TRBV5-1 combines with J gene TRBJ2-1; D possibly corresponds to TRBD2 (6 bases). V was cut by 4 bases and J by 7 bases, with 12 bases left in between. This CDR3 comprises 13 residues. Germline values: CDR1 SGHRS, CDR2 YFSETQ. This chain's CDR3 is CASSPMGGNEQFF. For the CDR3, the DNA is TGCGCCAGCAGCCCCATGGGGGGAAATGAGCAGTTCTTC.

This clone was counted once. The V and J genes are TRBV7-8 and TRBJ1-4; 8 bases fit TRBD1. Losses at the gene ends were 7 bases for V and 10 bases for J; bases not matched to a gene: 14. This CDR3 is 15 amino acids long. Germline V gene data show CDR1 as SGHVS and CDR2 as FQNEAQ. CDR3 loop: CASTPDRGRLGKLFF. The CDR3 DNA is TGTGCCAGCACCCCCGACAGGGGAAGACTGGGAAAACTGTTTTTT. The full variable domain, completed using reference TRBV7-8 and TRBJ1-4, is GAGVSQSPRYKVAKRGQDVALRCDPISGHVSLFWYQQALGQGPEFLTYFQNEAQLDKSGLPSDRFFAERPEGSVSTLKIQRTQQEDSAVYLCASTPDRGRLGKLFFGSGTQLSVL.

This chain uses TRBV27 with TRBJ2-7, with a possible D match to TRBD2 (7 bases). V was cut by 5 bases and J by 2 bases, with 16 bases left in between. This CDR3 is built from 15 residues. From germline, CDR1 is MNHEY and CDR2 SMNVEV (reference sequence). DNA of the CDR3: TGTGCCAGCAGTATTTCGGGCGGGGGCACCTACGAGCAGTACTTC. This encodes CASSISGGGTYEQYF.

The chain employs TRBV2 and TRBJ2-7; 7 nucleotides align to TRBD1. V was pared by 4 bases and J by 5 bases, with 5 bases of the junction left unmatched. This CDR3 spans 13 amino acids. Germline assignment: CDR1 SNHLY and CDR2 FYNNEI. The CDR3 bases are TGTGCCAGCAGTGTAATAGGGGGCGACGAGCAGTACTTC. This translates into CASSVIGGDEQYF.

CDR3 loop: CASSYHRVSNEKLFF. The CDR3 DNA is TGTGCCAGCAGTTACCACAGGGTGTCGAATGAAAAACTGTTTTTT. The chain couples TRBV6-5 to TRBJ1-4; the D gene is possibly TRBD1 (6 bases). The germline gives CDR1 MNHEY, CDR2 SVGAGI. The CDR3 covers 15 residues. Deletions cut 2 bases from V and 5 bases from J, with 12 bases between.

The chain employs TRBV9 and TRBJ2-5, with 10 positions matching TRBD1. CDR1 and CDR2 (germline): SGDLS, YYNGEE. This CDR3 contains 14 residues. V lost 4 bases and J lost 5; bases outside the gene matches: 5. The DNA for the CDR3 is TGTGCCAGCAGCCCGGACAGGGGGAGGGAGACCCAGTACTTC. It translates to CASSPDRGRETQYF.

The chain recombines TRBV6-5 with TRBJ2-5, with TRBD2 identical over 9 bases. Trimming took 2 bases from V and 4 from J; bases not matched to a gene: 2. This CDR3 comprises 14 residues. From germline, CDR1 is MNHEY and CDR2 SVGAGI. CDR3 sequence: CASSYIAGAETQYF. The CDR3 nucleotides read TGTGCCAGCAGTTACATAGCGGGGGCAGAGACCCAGTACTTC.

This clone was observed a handful of times. The chain carries TRBV4-1 and TRBJ2-1; D remains unclear. V lost 1 base to trimming and J lost 7 bases, with 11 bases between them. Germline CDR1 MGHRA, CDR2 YSYEKL. This CDR3 has 14 amino acids. In nucleotides, the CDR3 is TGCGCCAGCAGCCAAGCTGCACACCCGAATGAGCAGTTCTTC. The encoded protein is CASSQAAHPNEQFF.

This chain uses TRBV30 with TRBJ1-5, with 8 positions matching TRBD1. Trimming took 3 bases from V and 2 from J; bases not matched to a gene: 9. Germline V gives CDR1 GTSNPN, CDR2 SVGIG (reference sequence). The CDR3 runs 16 residues. The CDR3 region is CAWSPTGTGGNQPQHF. The CDR3 DNA reads TGTGCCTGGAGCCCTACCGGGACAGGCGGCAATCAGCCCCAGCATTTT.

V is TRBV3-1 (or the pseudogene TRBV3-2) and J is TRBJ1-1; 8 bases are a match to TRBD1. Trimming took 2 bases from V and 5 from J; bases not matched to a gene: 7. This CDR3 is built from 15 residues. Per the germline V gene, CDR1 is LGHDT and CDR2 is YNNKEL (reference sequence). CDR3 coding DNA: TGTGCCAGCAGCCAATCAACAGGGGGAGGAACTGAAGCTTTCTTT. It specifies CASSQSTGGGTEAFF.

V is TRBV27 and J is TRBJ2-3; possibly TRBD2 for D (6 bases). This CDR3 has 14 residues. CDR1 is MNHEY, CDR2 SMNVEV, per germline (reference sequence). V was clipped by 3 bases and J by 1 base, with 8 bases between them. The CDR3 DNA reads TGTGCCAGCAGTTTTTCGGGAGGCACAGATACGCAGTATTTT. Translated, it gives CASSFSGGTDTQYF.

J is TRBJ2-3 and V is TRBV6-5, with 8 nucleotides matching TRBD1. Trimming removed 6 bases from V and 0 bases from J; junction bases left unmatched: 5. The germline gives CDR1 MNHEY, CDR2 SVGAGI. The CDR3 sequence is 15 residues long. CDR3 bases: TGTGCCAGCAGGGGACAGGAAGTTAGCACAGATACGCAGTATTTT. As protein: CASRGQEVSTDTQYF.

In its sample, this clone was seen a few times. The rearrangement links TRBV5-5 to TRBJ1-1; D gene ambiguous. This CDR3 region has 13 residues. Between the trimmed V and J ends, which lost 7 bases and 2 bases, there was a span of 12 bases. Germline values: CDR1 SGHKS, CDR2 YYEKEE (reference sequence). The CDR3 coding sequence is TGTGCCAGCGGCCGAGGCGGCAACACTGAAGCTTTCTTT. It encodes CASGRGGNTEAFF.

The chain employs TRBV5-1 and TRBJ1-1; 7 bases match TRBD1. V trimming: 0 bases; J trimming: 1 base; junction bases outside the gene matches: 0. The CDR3 is made up of 14 amino acids. Germline CDR1 SGHRS, CDR2 YFSETQ. CDR3 bases: TGCGCCAGCAGCTTGGACAGGGGGAACACTGAAGCTTTCTTT. Its protein is CASSLDRGNTEAFF. The complete variable domain, with remaining parts taken from reference TRBV5-1 and TRBJ1-1, reads KAGVTQTPRYLIKTRGQQVTLSCSPISGHRSVSWYQQTPGQGLQFLFEYFSETQRNKGNFPGRFSGRQFSNSRSEMNVSTLELGDSALYLCASSLDRGNTEAFFGQGTRLTVV.

The chain links TRBV27 to TRBJ1-1; D possibly corresponds to TRBD1 (6 bases). The CDR3 runs 15 residues. Germline CDR1 reads MNHEY; CDR2 reads SMNVEV (reference sequence). Trimming pared 0 bases from V and 1 base from J, leaving 9 bases between. The CDR3 nucleotides are TGTGCCAGCAGTTTATCTACAGGGTCGAACACTGAAGCTTTCTTT. This encodes CASSLSTGSNTEAFF.

This clone was seen a few times. The chain couples TRBV12-5 to TRBJ2-1; D is possibly TRBD1 (6 bases). The germline V gene has CDR1 LGHNT and CDR2 FRNRAP. This CDR3 comprises 17 residues. V dropped 5 bases and J dropped 4 bases, with 21 bases sitting between them. The DNA for the CDR3 is TGTGCTAGTGGTCCCGTCAATACAGGGAGAAATTACAATGAGCAGTTCTTC. It encodes CASGPVNTGRNYNEQFF.

This chain connects TRBV19 to TRBJ2-2; the match to TRBD1 covers 8 bases. Germline V lookup: CDR1 LNHDA, CDR2 SQIVND (reference sequence). This CDR3 region has 14 residues. V dropped 6 bases and J dropped 7; count of bases not matched to a gene: 7. The chain's CDR3 is CASSLTGGRGELFF. The CDR3 nucleotides read TGTGCCAGTAGCCTCACAGGGGGACGCGGGGAGCTGTTTTTT.

This clone has just one count. The rearrangement links TRBV7-3 to TRBJ2-3, with 11 bases matching TRBD1. Germline CDR1 reads SGHTA; CDR2 reads FQGTGA. The J segment lost 3 bases and the V segment lost 5 bases, leaving 1 base of the junction unmatched. The CDR3 sequence is 14 residues long. CDR3 nucleotides: TGTGCCAGCAGCGGGACAGGGGGTACAGATACGCAGTATTTT. Translation: CASSGTGGTDTQYF.

The rearrangement uses TRBV5-1 and TRBJ1-1; TRBD1 aligns across 7 bases. Germline V gene sequence: CDR1 SGHRS, CDR2 YFSETQ. With 4 bases clipped from V and 2 bases from J, the junction kept 5 bases outside the gene matches. CDR3 size: 14 residues. In DNA, the CDR3 is TGCGCCAGCAGCATCGACAGGGTTAACACTGAAGCTTTCTTT. Residues: CASSIDRVNTEAFF.

The V gene is TRBV7-8, the J gene TRBJ1-5; TRBD1 agrees at 11 bases. The CDR3 sequence is 17 residues long. CDR1 is SGHVS, CDR2 FQNEAQ, per germline. The trim removed 5 bases at V and 3 bases at J, leaving 9 bases unmatched. CDR3 sequence reads: CASSPGWTGGLNQPQHF. The DNA for the CDR3 is TGTGCCAGCAGCCCGGGCTGGACAGGGGGCCTCAATCAGCCCCAGCATTTT.

This chain links TRBV5-1 with TRBJ2-1; 13 bases match TRBD2. The CDR3 contains 17 residues. The J segment lost 1 base and the V segment lost 2 bases, leaving 3 bases of the junction unmatched. The germline CDR1 and CDR2 sequences are SGHRS and YFSETQ. Here the CDR3 reads CASSLTSGRGSYNEQFF. CDR3 nucleotide sequence: TGCGCCAGCAGCTTAACTAGCGGGAGGGGTTCCTACAATGAGCAGTTCTTC.

This chain joins TRBV6-6 and TRBJ2-5; perhaps TRBD1 as D (5 bases). The CDR3 contains 14 residues. Germline values: CDR1 MNHNY, CDR2 SVGAGI (reference sequence). V shed 0 bases and J shed 3 bases, with 8 bases lying between them. The DNA for the CDR3 is TGTGCCAGCAGTTACTCAGGCAGGGAAGAGACCCAGTACTTC. Its protein product is CASSYSGREETQYF.

This chain uses TRBV30 with TRBJ2-4, with 8 positions matching TRBD2. Germline-derived CDR1 and CDR2 are GTSNPN and SVGIG (reference sequence). The V gene end was trimmed by 2 bases and the J gene end by 9 bases; junction bases not matched to a gene: 12. This CDR3 is built from 15 residues. CDR3 region: CAWSKRGSGMAIQYF. The CDR3 nucleotides read TGTGCCTGGAGTAAGCGGGGGTCCGGCATGGCCATTCAGTACTTC.

This clone showed up just once. This sequence joins TRBV13 and TRBJ1-4; D uncertain. Trimming took 1 base from V and 7 from J, leaving 10 bases between them. The CDR3 is 14 amino acids. Germline CDR1 reads PRHDT; CDR2 reads FYEKMQ (reference sequence). The CDR3 region is CASSLDGRGEKLFF. In DNA form, the CDR3 reads TGTGCCAGCAGCTTAGATGGGAGAGGTGAAAAACTGTTTTTT. Using reference TRBV13 and TRBJ1-4 for the parts outside the CDR3, the full variable domain is AAGVIQSPRHLIKEKRETATLKCYPIPRHDTVYWYQQGPGQDPQFLISFYEKMQSDKGSIPDRFSAQQFSDYHSELNMSSLELGDSALYFCASSLDGRGEKLFFGSGTQLSVL.

J is TRBJ2-3 and V is TRBV4-3; tentative D call: TRBD2 (5 bases). Trimming took 6 bases from V and 0 from J, leaving 10 bases between them. CDR1 and CDR2 from the germline V gene are LGHNA and YSLEER. CDR3 length: 14 residues. The CDR3 reads CASRSGTSTDTQYF. DNA for the CDR3: TGCGCCAGCAGGAGCGGCACTAGCACAGATACGCAGTATTTT.

The gene calls are TRBV13 and TRBJ1-6; D gene ambiguous. CDR1 is PRHDT and CDR2 is FYEKMQ in the germline V gene (reference sequence). The CDR3 extends over 12 amino acids. Trimming cost V 4 bases and J 8 bases, with 6 bases left between them. The CDR3 region is CASSWEDSPLHF. The CDR3 coding sequence is TGTGCCAGCAGCTGGGAGGATTCACCCCTCCACTTT.